Below, 8 T cell receptor beta chains from the same sample are listed, as sequenced in a study of cytomegalovirus exposure and HLA in healthy donors. With 60 Vbeta and 13 Jbeta primers, the PCR was carried out. Clones were sequenced by immunoSEQ multiplex PCR, and TCRdb holds only the in-frame ones, with some missing. This repertoire shows over 150,000 clones, approximately 69% found once; its top ten account for 2% to 2.5%. The specimen sequenced was PBMCs. All receptors derive from a man aged 25 to 40 in good health and CMV-seronegative.

The chain couples TRBV2 to TRBJ2-7, with D possibly TRBD1 on 5 matching bases. Germline-derived CDR1 and CDR2 are SNHLY and FYNNEI. V dropped 3 bases and J dropped 4 bases, with 10 bases sitting between them. The CDR3 extends over 13 amino acids. CDR3 coding DNA: TGTGCCAGCAGTGACAGCAGGGATTACGAGCAGTACTTC. It is translated as CASSDSRDYEQYF.

V is TRBV7-2 and J is TRBJ1-2, with 10 bases identical to TRBD1. This CDR3 contains 15 residues. The trim removed 6 bases at V and 4 bases at J, leaving 8 bases unmatched. Germline loops: CDR1 SGHTA, CDR2 FQGNSA. The CDR3 spells CASSLTGTGVYGYTF. The CDR3 DNA follows: TGTGCCAGCAGTCTGACCGGGACAGGGGTCTATGGCTACACCTTC.

As concerns this clone: The junction shows a germline mismatch at one end, possibly a read error. The chain recombines TRBV6-6 with TRBJ1-3; no clear D gene. This CDR3 is 11 amino acids long. Germline V gene sequence: CDR1 MNHNY, CDR2 SVGAGI (reference sequence). CDR3 loop: CATFDGNTIYF. CDR3 sequence (DNA): TGCGCTACTTTTGATGGAAACACCATATATTTT.

This rearrangement joins TRBV6-5 to TRBJ2-7, with 10 bases fitting TRBD2. Germline values: CDR1 MNHEY, CDR2 SVGAGI. With 4 bases clipped from V and 3 bases from J, the junction kept 3 bases outside the gene matches. The CDR3 runs to 14 residues. The CDR3 protein is CASSLAGGVYEQYF. Written as DNA, the CDR3 is TGTGCCAGCAGTTTAGCGGGGGGAGTCTACGAGCAGTACTTC.

The rearrangement links TRBV5-6 to TRBJ2-5; D is unresolved. This CDR3 contains 14 residues. The germline V gene encodes CDR1 SGHDT and CDR2 YYEEEE. Trimming stripped 0 bases from V and 2 bases from J, with 8 bases between. For the CDR3, the DNA is TGTGCCAGCAGCTTGGCCCCAGCGCAAGAGACCCAGTACTTC. As protein: CASSLAPAQETQYF.

The table lists this clone with a few counts. The chain carries TRBV2 and TRBJ2-1; a weak D match, TRBD1 (5 bases). This CDR3 is 16 amino acids long. Germline loops: CDR1 SNHLY, CDR2 FYNNEI. V was trimmed by 2 bases and J by 3 bases, leaving 14 bases between them. The CDR3 reads CASSERPGHLYNEQFF. In nucleotides, the CDR3 is TGTGCCAGCAGTGAAAGGCCAGGACACCTCTACAATGAGCAGTTCTTC.

The V call is TRBV27, the J call TRBJ2-1; no clear D gene. The CDR3 is 13 amino acids. Germline CDR1 is MNHEY and CDR2 is SMNVEV (reference sequence). Trimming shortened V by 4 bases and J by 8 bases, and 12 bases separated the two germline ends. CDR3 sequence (DNA): TGTGCCAGCAGTTCCCTTGGCGAGGATGAGCAGTTCTTC. Translating gives CASSSLGEDEQFF.

This sequence joins TRBV14 and TRBJ1-2; D call uncertain. V lost 0 bases to trimming and J lost 3 bases, with 11 bases between them. Germline CDR1 is SGHDN and CDR2 is FVKESK. The CDR3 is 15 residues long. The CDR3 here is CASSQEGGGYYGYTF. The CDR3 DNA reads TGTGCCAGCAGCCAAGAAGGAGGTGGTTACTATGGCTACACCTTC.